These T cell receptor beta chains were read from a single sample in a study of cytomegalovirus exposure and HLA in healthy donors. TCRdb's copy holds only in-frame clones and misses some; the assay was immunoSEQ multiplex PCR. The sample shows some 110,000 clones, approximately 76% of them seen only once. The sample was PBMCs. The receptors stem from a man aged 50 to 60 in good health and CMV-seropositive. The CDR3 runs from the conserved cysteine through the conserved F or W. The order of the fields is D gene, clone size, V gene, J gene, CDR3 DNA, CDR3 protein. D genes are given only for firm matches. Clone size is given for some rows only: seen once, a few or many times, or a class if the clone is expanded.

TRBD2	NA	TRBV5-4	TRBJ2-1	TGTGCCAGCAGCTTGGGGGGCGGGAGCTCCTACAATGAGCAGTTCTTC	CASSLGGGSSYNEQFF
TRBD1	few	TRBV5-6	TRBJ1-2	TGTGCCAGCAGCGCGGGACAGGGGTTTCATTATGGCTACACCTTC	CASSAGQGFHYGYTF
TRBD2	NA	TRBV5-4	TRBJ2-1	TGTGCCAGCAGCCTCCCGCTAGCGGGGCCCTACAATGAGCAGTTCTTC	CASSLPLAGPYNEQFF
TRBD1	NA	TRBV29-1	TRBJ1-1	TGCAGCGGGCAGGGACAGGCGAACACTGAAGCTTTCTTT	CSGQGQANTEAFF
NA	NA	TRBV10-2	TRBJ2-7	TGCGCCAGCAGGGAGCCTGGAACCTACTACGAGCAGTACTTC	CASREPGTYYEQYF
TRBD1	NA	TRBV5-4	TRBJ1-2	TGTGCCAGCGGGACAGGGGATAACTATGGCTACACCTTC	CASGTGDNYGYTF
TRBD2	few	TRBV19	TRBJ2-7	TGTGCCAGTAGTATAACACTAGCGGGCTACGAGCAGTACTTC	CASSITLAGYEQYF
NA	NA	TRBV2	TRBJ2-1	TGTGCCAGCAGCGCGTACAGGGAAACACACAATGAGCAGTTCTTC	CASSAYRETHNEQFF
NA	NA	TRBV5-1	TRBJ1-1	TGCGCCAGCAGCTTTGGGGCGATGAACACTGAAGCTTTCTTT	CASSFGAMNTEAFF
TRBD1	NA	TRBV5-1	TRBJ2-1	TGCGCCAGCAGACCCCTGGGACAGGGGGACAATGAGCAGTTCTTC	CASRPLGQGDNEQFF
NA	few	TRBV19	TRBJ1-3	TGTGCCAGTAGCCCCACCAGGGGTGGAAACACCATATATTTT	CASSPTRGGNTIYF
NA	NA	TRBV27	TRBJ2-1	TGTGCCAGCAGTTTGGGTTGGGGGCGCAATGAGCAGTTCTTC	CASSLGWGRNEQFF
TRBD1	NA	TRBV7-9	TRBJ2-2	TGTGCCAGCAGCTTAGTTTGGACAGGGTCAGCCGGGGAGCTGTTTTTT	CASSLVWTGSAGELFF
NA	NA	TRBV7-9	TRBJ2-3	TGTGCCAGCAGCTTACCCAGGTCAGATACGCAGTATTTT	CASSLPRSDTQYF
NA	NA	TRBV14	TRBJ1-2	TGTGCCAGCAGCCAAGAGCACAGGTTGGGAAGTGGCTACACCTTC	CASSQEHRLGSGYTF
TRBD1	NA	TRBV28	TRBJ1-5	TGTGCCAGCAGTTCCGGACAGGGGGTTTGGGTAAATCAGCCCCAGCATTTT	CASSSGQGVWVNQPQHF
TRBD2	NA	TRBV5-1	TRBJ2-1	TGCGCCAGCAGCTTACTAGCGGGAGCGGATGAGCAGTTCTTC	CASSLLAGADEQFF
TRBD2	NA	TRBV6-4	TRBJ2-1	TGTGCCAGCAGTGAAAGACTAGCGGGGGACAATGAGCAGTTCTTC	CASSERLAGDNEQFF